The 20 T cell receptor beta chains listed next were all sequenced from one sample in a study of glioma-infiltrating T cells. TCR alpha and beta CDR3 regions were amplified from RNA using iRepertoire nested multiplex PCR. TCRdb re-called the multiplex PCR reads with MiXCR, one entry per CDR3 protein. The top ten hold roughly 5.2% of the sample, which has around 180,000 distinct CDR3 sequences, approximately 40% seen once. Specimen: glioma tissue, nonneoplastic brain tissue, or PBMCs (not recorded which). The receptors come from a human donor with low-grade glioma or glioblastoma, undergoing nonglioma brain surgery, or in good health (not recorded which).

The chain employs TRBV19 and TRBJ1-1; the D gene is possibly TRBD1 (6 bases). The V end lost 6 bases, the J end lost 2 bases, and 13 bases lay between the germline ends. The V gene's germline CDR1 is LNHDA and CDR2 SQIVND (reference sequence). The CDR3 length is 14 residues. The CDR3 bases are TGTGCCAGTAGGGGAGGACAGCTTAACACTGAAGCTTTCTTT. Protein: CASRGGQLNTEAFF.

A note on this clonotype: One end of the junction fails to match germline, which may point to a read error. The chain employs TRBV2 and TRBJ2-5; 14 bases align to TRBD2. The CDR3 has 17 residues. Germline values: CDR1 SNHLY, CDR2 FYNNEI. In nucleotides, the CDR3 is TGTGCCAGGAGTGACCGGACTAGCGGGAGGTCTTTAGAGACCCAGTACTTC. It is translated as CARSDRTSGRSLETQYF.

This clonotype was seen at least ten times. V is TRBV29-1 and J is TRBJ1-1; D ambiguous. The CDR3 has 13 residues. V lost 5 bases and J 0 bases, leaving 10 bases between the germline ends. Germline V gives CDR1 SQVTM, CDR2 ANQGSEA. The chain's CDR3 is CSVYEHMNTEAFF. The CDR3 region has the DNA TGCAGCGTTTACGAACACATGAACACTGAAGCTTTCTTT.

The table lists this clonotype with a few counts. CDR3 amino acids: CASSPQLNTEAFF. The CDR3 DNA is TGTGCCAGCAGTCCCCAGTTGAACACTGAAGCTTTCTTT. This rearrangement joins TRBV12-3 or TRBV12-4 to TRBJ1-1; D not resolved. This CDR3 region has 13 residues. V lost 5 bases to trimming and J lost 0 bases, with 7 bases between them.

This clonotype was detected many times. The chain uses TRBV20-1 and TRBJ2-7; 7 bases agree with TRBD2. Looked up from germline, CDR1 is DFQATT and CDR2 is SNEGSKA (reference sequence). There are 13 residues in the CDR3. V shed 6 bases and J 2 bases; nucleotides not matched to a gene: 7. CDR3 in DNA: TGCAGTGCCGGAGCCAGCGGGGCCTACGAGCAGTACTTC. Translation gives CSAGASGAYEQYF.

The table lists this clonotype with many counts. An end of the junction differs from the germline gene, which may be a read error. The rearrangement uses TRBV20-1 and TRBJ2-7; no clear D. CDR3 length: 14 amino acids. Germline V CDR1 and CDR2: DFQATT, SNEGSKA (reference sequence). The CDR3 DNA sequence: TGCAGTGCTAGACCCTCTCCAGGTTCCTACGGGCAGTACTTC. Encoded protein: CSARPSPGSYGQYF.

The rearrangement uses TRBV2 and TRBJ2-5, with TRBD2 as a possible D gene (6 bases). Germline loops: CDR1 SNHLY, CDR2 FYNNEI. The CDR3 spans 15 residues. V was pared by 7 bases and J by 0 bases, with 15 bases between. The CDR3 region has the DNA TGTGCCAGCACCCGAGGTCGGGGGAACCAAGAGACCCAGTACTTC. Its protein is CASTRGRGNQETQYF.

This clonotype came up many times. The chain carries TRBV28 and TRBJ1-5, with D uncertain. This CDR3 spans 12 amino acids. Per the germline V gene, CDR1 is MDHEN and CDR2 is SYDVKM. Trimming took 5 bases from V and 6 from J, leaving 8 bases between them. This chain's CDR3 is CASSVLRQPQHF. The DNA for the CDR3 is TGTGCCAGCAGTGTCCTACGTCAGCCCCAGCATTTT.

To note about this clonotype: A much larger clone lies one base from this, so it may be a read error. The chain joins TRBV4-2 to TRBJ2-1; D is ambiguous. CDR1 and CDR2 (germline): LGHNA, YNFKEQ. The CDR3 runs 13 residues. Trimming left V 0 bases short and J 11 bases short, with 11 bases between. The CDR3: CASSQEQSTKQFF. The DNA of the CDR3 is TGTGCCAGCAGCCAAGAGCAGAGTACTAAGCAGTTCTTC.

This clonotype was observed a few times. The chain uses TRBV5-1 and TRBJ2-5; TRBD2 agrees at 7 bases. The junction had 8 bases not matched to a gene; V was cut back by 4 bases and J by 2 bases. The germline gives CDR1 SGHRS, CDR2 YFSETQ. This CDR3 comprises 15 residues. Written as DNA, the CDR3 is TGCGCCAGCAGCAGGGGACTACGTCTACAAGAGACCCAGTACTTC. Translating it yields CASSRGLRLQETQYF.

Comments on this clonotype: A much larger clone sits a single nucleotide away, making a read error possible. V gene TRBV19 combines with J gene TRBJ1-1; D is unclear. CDR1 is LNHDA and CDR2 is SQIVND in the germline V gene (reference sequence). The CDR3 extends over 14 amino acids. The CDR3 reads CASSIGPRNTEALF. The CDR3 region has the DNA TGTGCCAGTAGTATAGGTCCCCGGAACACTGAAGCTCTCTTT.

This clonotype was recorded a few times. This sequence joins TRBV5-5 and TRBJ1-1; D might be TRBD1 (6 bases). This CDR3 region has 14 residues. Germline V gene data show CDR1 as SGHKS and CDR2 as YYEKEE (reference sequence). Trimming took off 4 bases at V and 2 bases at J, with 12 bases between the two ends. The CDR3, as DNA: TGTGCCAGCAGCCTCACGGGGGCTAACACTGAAGCTTTCTTT. Translated, it gives CASSLTGANTEAFF.

There are a few counts of this clonotype. The chain links TRBV7-2 to TRBJ2-7; D not resolved. Germline V lookup: CDR1 SGHTA, CDR2 FQGNSA. The CDR3 totals 15 residues. V lost 2 bases, J lost 5 bases, and 16 bases lay in between. CDR3: CASSLTETGLDEQYF. In DNA form, the CDR3 reads TGTGCCAGCAGCTTAACCGAGACCGGGCTCGACGAGCAGTACTTC.

V gene TRBV5-1 combines with J gene TRBJ1-1; no clear D. Trimming removed 0 bases at V and 1 base at J, with 10 bases between. The CDR3 extends over 15 amino acids. In germline, CDR1 is SGHRS, CDR2 YFSETQ. This chain's CDR3 is CASSLAAKANTEAFF. The CDR3 region has the DNA TGCGCCAGCAGCTTGGCAGCAAAAGCGAACACTGAAGCTTTCTTT.

The chain is built from TRBV28 and TRBJ2-5, with no clear D. The CDR3 extends over 14 amino acids. Per germline, CDR1 MDHEN and CDR2 SYDVKM. Trimming shortened V by 3 bases and J by 2 bases, and 10 bases separated the two germline ends. The chain's CDR3 is CASSLGCRQETQYF. CDR3 DNA: TGTGCCAGCAGTTTGGGCTGTCGACAAGAGACCCAGTACTTC.

This clonotype was observed many times. CDR3 loop: CSARGQGTDTQYF. In nucleotides, the CDR3 is TGCAGTGCTAGAGGACAGGGCACAGATACGCAGTATTTT. The chain employs TRBV20-1 and TRBJ2-3, with D possibly TRBD1 on 6 matching bases. The V end lost 1 base, the J end lost 1 base, and 6 bases lay between the germline ends. The CDR3 is made up of 13 amino acids. Germline-derived CDR1 and CDR2 are DFQATT and SNEGSKA (reference sequence).

This clonotype came up a few times. The rearrangement links TRBV4-1 to TRBJ1-1, with 7 positions matching TRBD1. Germline values: CDR1 MGHRA, CDR2 YSYEKL. V lost 0 bases to trimming and J lost 6 bases; unmatched junction nucleotides: 4. CDR3 length equals 14 residues. The CDR3 nucleotides are TGCGCCAGCAGCCAAGATGGGGGGACAGCTGAAGCTTTCTTT. It specifies CASSQDGGTAEAFF.

A remark on this clonotype: This may stem from a read error, because a much larger clone lies one nucleotide away. The gene calls are TRBV7-2 and TRBJ2-5; D is unclear. This CDR3 region has 12 residues. Germline V CDR1 and CDR2: SGHTA, FQGNSA. CDR3 residues: CASSLIQEAQYF. CDR3 sequence (DNA): TGTGCCAGCAGCTTAATACAAGAGGCCCAGTACTTC. Drawing the rest from reference TRBV7-2 and TRBJ2-5, the complete variable domain is GAGVSQSPSNKVTEKGKDVELRCDPISGHTALYWYRQSLGQGLEFLIYFQGNSAPDKSGLPSDRFSAERTGGSVSTLTIQRTQQEDSAVYLCASSLIQEAQYFGPGTRLLVL.

The rearrangement uses TRBV20-1 and TRBJ2-1; 9 bases are shared with TRBD2. The CDR3 length is 15 residues. Per germline, CDR1 DFQATT and CDR2 SNEGSKA (reference sequence). V was pared by 6 bases and J by 9 bases, with 15 bases of the junction left unmatched. CDR3 DNA sequence: TGCAGTGCCACGTGGACTAGCGTAGGCCGGAGTGAGCAGTTCTTC. Translated: CSATWTSVGRSEQFF.

This clonotype came up many times. This chain joins TRBV15 and TRBJ1-3, with TRBD1 identical over 7 bases. Per germline, CDR1 LNHNV and CDR2 YYDKDF (reference sequence). Germline trimming cut 6 bases from V and 4 bases from J; bases unmatched to any gene: 9. CDR3 length equals 15 residues. In DNA form, the CDR3 reads TGTGCCACCAGTAGCGGCTTGGGACAGGGAAACACCATATATTTT. Amino acids: CATSSGLGQGNTIYF.